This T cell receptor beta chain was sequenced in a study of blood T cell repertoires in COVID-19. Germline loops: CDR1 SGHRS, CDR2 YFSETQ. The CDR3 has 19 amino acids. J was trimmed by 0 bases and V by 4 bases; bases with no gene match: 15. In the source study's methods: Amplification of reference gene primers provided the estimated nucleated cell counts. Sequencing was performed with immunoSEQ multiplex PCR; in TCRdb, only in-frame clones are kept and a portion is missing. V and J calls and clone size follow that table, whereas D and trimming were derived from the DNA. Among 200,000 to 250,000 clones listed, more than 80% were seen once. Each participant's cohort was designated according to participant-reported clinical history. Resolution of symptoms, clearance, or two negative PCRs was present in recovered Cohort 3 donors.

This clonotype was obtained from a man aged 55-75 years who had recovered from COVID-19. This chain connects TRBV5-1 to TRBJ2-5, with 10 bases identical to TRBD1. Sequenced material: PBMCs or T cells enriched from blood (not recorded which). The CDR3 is CASSPDPGQGRQYQETQYF. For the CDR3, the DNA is TGCGCCAGCAGCCCGGACCCGGGACAGGGGCGACAATACCAAGAGACCCAGTACTTC.